This TCR beta chain was identified in a study of regulatory T cells in long-lasting Graves disease. Time point in this sample: newly diagnosed GD, antithyroid drugs for less than 3 months. Isolated PBMC RNA provided the starting material for the TCR library. Both iRepertoire HTBI primers and Arm-PCR of CDR3 regions were used to build the TCR beta libraries. Authors' analysis steps: Spanning all samples, the identified segments comprised around 62 TRBV and some 14 TRBJ. Each CDR3 protein gets one entry after TCRdb re-called the multiplex PCR reads with MiXCR. The V and J calls and clone size are TCRdb's, not the authors'. The sample carries 400,000 to 550,000 distinct CDR3 sequences, 16% recorded once. Trimming cost V 0 bases and J 8 bases, with 14 bases left between them. From germline, CDR1 is SGHKS and CDR2 YYEKEE (reference sequence). The CDR3 covers 14 residues. These sequences were also reported in another study, on T cells in Graves' hyperthyroidism and ophthalmopathy.

The chain recombines TRBV5-5 with TRBJ1-2, with a weak D call TRBD1 (6 bases). The TCR comes from a young woman with Graves disease. The material was peripheral blood mononuclear cells (PBMCs), obtained at new diagnosis, from a patient treated with antithyroid drugs. CDR3: CASSLELGQSGYTF. CDR3 DNA sequence: TGTGCCAGCAGCTTGGAACTCGGACAGAGCGGCTACACCTTC.